These 30 T cell receptor beta chains were all obtained from the same sample, sequenced in a study of T cell responses to AZD1222 COVID-19 vaccine. Clones were read by immunoSEQ multiplex PCR, and TCRdb kept only the in-frame ones, dropping some. The table records 100,000 to 120,000 clones, 85% to 95% of them present only once. The input for sequencing was peripheral blood, taken on day 0 of AZD1222 vaccination. The receptors stem from an adult in good health.

This chain joins TRBV19 and TRBJ1-2, with D possibly TRBD1 on 5 matching bases. Germline V lookup: CDR1 LNHDA, CDR2 SQIVND (reference sequence). V lost 6 bases and J 3 bases, leaving 14 bases between the germline ends. The CDR3 has 14 amino acids. CDR3 DNA sequence: TGTGCCAGTAGCCGGGGGGACCGGGACTATGGCTACACCTTC. Protein product: CASSRGDRDYGYTF. Full variable domain (remainder filled in from reference TRBV19 and TRBJ1-2): DGGITQSPKYLFRKEGQNVTLSCEQNLNHDAMYWYRQDPGQGLRLIYYSQIVNDFQKGDIAEGYSVSREKKESFPLTVTSAQKNPTAFYLCASSRGDRDYGYTFGSGTRLTVV.

This chain uses TRBV6-5 with TRBJ1-4, with a tentative D call TRBD1 (5 bases). Germline lookup yields CDR1 MNHEY and CDR2 SVGAGI. The V end was cut by 6 bases, the J end by 7 bases, with 9 bases between. The CDR3 has 12 amino acids. The CDR3, as DNA: TGTGCCAGCAGGGACGGGACTGAAAAACTGTTTTTT. It encodes CASRDGTEKLFF.

The V gene is TRBV4-1, the J gene TRBJ1-2; 7 bases are a match to TRBD1. The junction had 6 bases not matched to a gene; V was cut back by 0 bases and J by 8 bases. Looked up from germline, CDR1 is MGHRA and CDR2 is YSYEKL. The CDR3 has 14 residues. The CDR3 loop reads CASSQDRQGRGYTF. CDR3 nucleotides: TGCGCCAGCAGCCAAGATCGACAGGGCAGGGGCTACACCTTC.

V and J are TRBV28 and TRBJ1-4, with D uncertain. Germline CDR1 MDHEN, CDR2 SYDVKM. V lost 6 bases, J lost 8 bases, and 13 bases lay in between. The CDR3 length is 13 residues. CDR3 coding DNA: TGTGCCAGCAGATATACAATGAAAGAAAAACTGTTTTTT. It translates to CASRYTMKEKLFF.

This chain links TRBV6-5 with TRBJ1-3; a possible D gene is TRBD1 (5 bases). The V gene's germline CDR1 is MNHEY and CDR2 SVGAGI. The CDR3 contains 14 residues. V was cut by 6 bases and J by 2 bases, with 11 bases left in between. In nucleotides, the CDR3 is TGTGCCAGCAGCCAAGGACAAGCTGGAAACACCATATATTTT. This translates into CASSQGQAGNTIYF.

This clone was found once. V is TRBV29-1 and J is TRBJ1-2; D is perhaps TRBD1 (6 bases). Germline-derived CDR1 and CDR2 are SQVTM and ANQGSEA. This CDR3 spans 16 amino acids. The V end was cut by 6 bases, the J end by 0 bases, with 20 bases between. CDR3 nucleotide sequence: TGCAGCGTGCCCCTTGGGGCAGGGGTAGCTAACTATGGCTACACCTTC. Translated, it gives CSVPLGAGVANYGYTF.

V gene TRBV13 combines with J gene TRBJ2-2; no definite D call. The CDR3 sequence is 16 residues long. V lost 3 bases and J 7 bases, leaving 18 bases between the germline ends. Germline V lookup: CDR1 PRHDT, CDR2 FYEKMQ (reference sequence). This CDR3 is CASSFSSKGSGGELFF. CDR3 nucleotides: TGTGCCAGCAGCTTCAGTTCGAAGGGATCGGGCGGGGAGCTGTTTTTT.

V gene TRBV19 combines with J gene TRBJ2-3, with D hard to call. The CDR3 contains 16 residues. V lost 1 base and J 4 bases, leaving 15 bases between the germline ends. The germline CDR1 and CDR2 sequences are LNHDA and SQIVND (reference sequence). Here the CDR3 reads CASSIALTARPDTQYF. In DNA, the CDR3 is TGTGCCAGTAGTATAGCCCTGACTGCACGGCCAGATACGCAGTATTTT.

CDR3: CATRDLSFYGYTF. CDR3 sequence (DNA): TGTGCCACCCGGGACCTCTCCTTCTATGGCTACACCTTC. The gene calls are TRBV2 and TRBJ1-2; a weak D match, TRBD1 (5 bases). CDR1 is SNHLY, CDR2 FYNNEI, per germline. The CDR3 is 13 residues long. V lost 10 bases to trimming and J lost 4 bases, with 16 bases between them. The full variable domain, with the rest looked up from reference TRBV2 and TRBJ1-2, is EPEVTQTPSHQVTQMGQEVILRCVPISNHLYFYWYRQILGQKVEFLVSFYNNEISEKSEIFDDQFSVERPDGSNFTLKIRSTKLEDSAMYFCATRDLSFYGYTFGSGTRLTVV.

In DNA, the CDR3 is TGTGCCAGCAGCTTGGGAGTCCTAAACTCCTATAATTCACCCCTCCACTTT. Residues: CASSLGVLNSYNSPLHF. The chain employs TRBV5-5 and TRBJ1-6; no definite D call. Germline-derived CDR1 and CDR2 are SGHKS and YYEKEE (reference sequence). V was cut by 0 bases and J by 0 bases, with 10 bases left in between. This CDR3 contains 17 residues.

The V gene is TRBV6-5, the J gene TRBJ2-2, with 12 bases lining up with TRBD2. Looked up from germline, CDR1 is MNHEY and CDR2 is SVGAGI. The CDR3 is 16 residues long. V trimming: 0 bases; J trimming: 6 bases; junction bases outside the gene matches: 2. The CDR3 here is CASSYSTSGGAGELFF. CDR3 coding DNA: TGTGCCAGCAGTTACTCGACTAGCGGGGGTGCCGGGGAGCTGTTTTTT.

This rearrangement joins TRBV7-8 to TRBJ1-1; D unresolved. In germline, CDR1 is SGHVS, CDR2 FQNEAQ. The CDR3 runs to 14 residues. V was trimmed by 4 bases and J by 1 base, leaving 10 bases between them. The CDR3 sequence: CASSYSGRNTEAFF. For the CDR3, the DNA is TGTGCCAGCAGCTATTCCGGGAGGAACACTGAAGCTTTCTTT.

This chain uses TRBV12-3 or TRBV12-4 with TRBJ1-1; D is undetermined. The CDR3 extends over 13 amino acids. The ends were cut back, 5 bases at V and 4 bases at J, with 11 bases in the middle. The CDR3 protein is CASSGRRGTEAFF. DNA for the CDR3: TGTGCCAGCAGTGGGAGACGGGGCACTGAAGCTTTCTTT.

For the CDR3, the DNA is TGTGCCAGCAGTAAAAGGGCCGTCACCGGGGAGCTGTTTTTT. The encoded protein is CASSKRAVTGELFF. The chain carries TRBV6-5 and TRBJ2-2, with D uncertain. V lost 5 bases and J 4 bases, leaving 11 bases between the germline ends. Germline V gene sequence: CDR1 MNHEY, CDR2 SVGAGI. There are 14 residues in the CDR3.

The CDR3 DNA sequence: TGTGCCAGCACCAGGACTTTTCAAGAGACCCAGTACTTC. It is translated as CASTRTFQETQYF. The chain joins TRBV11-2 to TRBJ2-5, with D possibly being TRBD2 (5 bases). Per the germline V gene, CDR1 is SGHAT and CDR2 is FQNNGV. V shed 7 bases and J shed 2 bases, with 11 bases lying between them. The CDR3 runs to 13 residues.

The V and J genes are TRBV2 and TRBJ2-1, with D possibly being TRBD1 (5 bases). This CDR3 is built from 15 residues. Germline CDR1 reads SNHLY; CDR2 reads FYNNEI. The ends were cut back, 7 bases at V and 5 bases at J, with 18 bases in the middle. The CDR3 bases are TGTGCCAGCAACGCCGGCAGGGCGGAGCACAATGAGCAGTTCTTC. It is translated as CASNAGRAEHNEQFF.

This rearrangement joins TRBV18 to TRBJ1-1, with D possibly being TRBD1 (5 bases). This CDR3 region has 14 residues. The V and J ends lost 6 bases and 3 bases respectively, with 14 bases between them. Germline loops: CDR1 KGHSH, CDR2 LQKENI. The CDR3 loop reads CASSRSVGDTEAFF. CDR3 nucleotides: TGTGCCAGCTCGCGAAGCGTGGGGGACACTGAAGCTTTCTTT.

The V and J genes are TRBV6-1 and TRBJ2-2, with a tentative D call TRBD2 (7 bases). CDR1 MNHNS and CDR2 SASEGT come from the germline V gene. The CDR3 length is 15 residues. Trimming stripped 3 bases from V and 6 bases from J, with 14 bases between. The CDR3 loop is CASSEGGGFAGELFF. The CDR3 DNA reads as TGTGCCAGCAGTGAGGGCGGGGGCTTCGCCGGGGAGCTGTTTTTT.

This chain connects TRBV4-2 to TRBJ2-5; 8 bases line up with TRBD2. Trimming removed 4 bases from V and 5 bases from J; junction bases left unmatched: 9. CDR1 and CDR2 (germline): LGHNA, YNFKEQ. The CDR3 is 15 residues long. DNA of the CDR3: TGTGCCAGCAGCCTTAGCGGGGCTCAAGAGGAGACCCAGTACTTC. Its protein product is CASSLSGAQEETQYF.

V and J are TRBV27 and TRBJ1-2; tentative D call: TRBD1 (5 bases). Germline loops: CDR1 MNHEY, CDR2 SMNVEV (reference sequence). This CDR3 spans 14 amino acids. The V and J ends lost 5 bases and 2 bases respectively, with 12 bases between them. CDR3 in amino acids: CASSRNNRNYGYTF. In DNA form, the CDR3 reads TGTGCCAGCAGTCGGAACAACAGGAACTATGGCTACACCTTC.

V and J are TRBV19 and TRBJ2-3; tentatively, D is TRBD2 (7 bases). This CDR3 is 16 amino acids long. Germline V gives CDR1 LNHDA, CDR2 SQIVND (reference sequence). The germline V and J ends were trimmed by 1 base and 0 bases, with 11 bases remaining between them. The CDR3 region has the DNA TGTGCCAGTAGTATAGGGGGGGGGCGTAGCACAGATACGCAGTATTTT. This codes for CASSIGGGRSTDTQYF.

The V and J genes are TRBV19 and TRBJ1-4; D call uncertain. Trimming shortened V by 6 bases and J by 5 bases, and 19 bases separated the two germline ends. Germline-derived CDR1 and CDR2 are LNHDA and SQIVND (reference sequence). This CDR3 region has 16 residues. This CDR3 reads CASSQTGTAANEKLFF. DNA of the CDR3: TGTGCCAGTAGCCAAACCGGTACGGCGGCAAATGAAAAACTGTTTTTT.

The chain couples TRBV30 to TRBJ1-4; the match to TRBD1 covers 7 bases. J gave up 7 bases and V 2 bases, and 7 bases lay outside the gene matches. CDR3 length equals 14 residues. Germline-derived CDR1 and CDR2 are GTSNPN and SVGIG (reference sequence). CDR3 nucleotide sequence: TGTGCCTGGAGTAAGAAGGGGGCGGGTGAAAAACTGTTTTTT. It yields the protein CAWSKKGAGEKLFF.

This chain joins TRBV7-2 and TRBJ2-7, with D possibly being TRBD1 (6 bases). Germline V lookup: CDR1 SGHTA, CDR2 FQGNSA. The CDR3 covers 15 residues. Trimming removed 2 bases from V and 1 base from J, with 12 bases in between. The CDR3 loop is CASSLLGDTSYEQYF. DNA for the CDR3: TGTGCCAGCAGCTTATTGGGGGACACATCCTACGAGCAGTACTTC.

Regarding this clone: Other DNA sequences in this specimen translate into the identical CDR3. The rearrangement links TRBV28 to TRBJ2-7; no firm D call. The germline V and J ends were trimmed by 2 bases and 2 bases, with 4 bases remaining between them. Germline V gene sequence: CDR1 MDHEN, CDR2 SYDVKM. This CDR3 comprises 12 residues. CDR3 nucleotides: TGTGCCAGCAGTTTAGCGGCCTACGAGCAGTACTTC. Its protein is CASSLAAYEQYF. Full variable domain (remainder filled in from reference TRBV28 and TRBJ2-7): DVKVTQSSRYLVKRTGEKVFLECVQDMDHENMFWYRQDPGLGLRLIYFSYDVKMKEKGDIPEGYSVSREKKERFSLILESASTNQTSMYLCASSLAAYEQYFGPGTRLTVT.

This chain joins TRBV3-1 (or the pseudogene TRBV3-2) and TRBJ2-7, with 9 positions matching TRBD1. The germline V gene has CDR1 LGHDT and CDR2 YNNKEL (reference sequence). Losses at the gene ends were 5 bases for V and 5 bases for J; bases not matched to a gene: 4. The CDR3 has 13 amino acids. The CDR3, as DNA: TGTGCCAGCAGCGGGGACAGGGTGGACGAGCAGTACTTC. Translated: CASSGDRVDEQYF.

This chain links TRBV4-1 with TRBJ2-3, with 7 bases aligning to TRBD2. Per germline, CDR1 MGHRA and CDR2 YSYEKL. The V and J ends lost 0 bases and 5 bases, in that order; junction bases with no gene match: 5. This CDR3 spans 15 amino acids. This chain's CDR3 is CASSQDFGGLDTQYF. The DNA for the CDR3 is TGCGCCAGCAGCCAAGATTTCGGGGGGTTAGATACGCAGTATTTT.

This chain uses TRBV25-1 with TRBJ1-5, with D possibly matching TRBD1 (5 bases). Looked up from germline, CDR1 is MGHDK and CDR2 is SYGVNS. The V and J ends lost 3 bases and 12 bases respectively, with 12 bases between them. The CDR3 has 12 residues. The CDR3 here is CASSDGGKVQHF. The CDR3, as DNA: TGTGCCAGCAGTGACGGGGGGAAGGTCCAGCATTTT. Variable domain in full (rest from reference TRBV25-1 and TRBJ1-5): EADIYQTPRYLVIGTGKKITLECSQTMGHDKMYWYQQDPGMELHLIHYSYGVNSTEKGDLSSESTVSRIRTEHFPLTLESARPSHTSQYLCASSDGGKVQHFGDGTRLSIL.

This clone was seen once. This chain joins TRBV28 and TRBJ1-1; D is unclear. Between the trimmed V and J ends, which lost 7 bases and 7 bases, there was a span of 10 bases. Per the germline V gene, CDR1 is MDHEN and CDR2 is SYDVKM. The CDR3 contains 11 residues. The CDR3 DNA is TGTGCCAGCACCTCCTCCTATGAAGCTTTCTTT. Translation: CASTSSYEAFF.

This clone occurred once. This chain joins TRBV5-3 and TRBJ2-7; 7 nucleotides match TRBD2. TRBV5-3 is labeled an ORF, and its function is uncertain. The CDR3 covers 14 residues. The V and J ends lost 6 bases and 4 bases, in that order; junction bases with no gene match: 10. CDR3 DNA sequence: TGTGCCAGAAAATGGGGAACCGGGAGGTACGAGCAGTACTTC. It yields the protein CARKWGTGRYEQYF.